This T cell receptor beta chain was profiled in a study of metastatic and nonmetastatic thyroid tumors. There are 13 residues in the CDR3. Per germline, CDR1 SEHNR and CDR2 FQNEAQ (reference sequence). The V end lost 9 bases, the J end lost 7 bases, and 17 bases lay between the germline ends. With MiXCR, TCRdb reprocessed the PCR reads. The top ten hold about a tenth of the sample, which has around 41,000 clones, 28% seen once. Patients underwent thyroid surgery, and none had received any treatment before it. The chain links TRBV7-9 to TRBJ2-3; no clear D. The sequenced sample was blood. The receptor was derived from a male donor with papillary thyroid cancer or a benign thyroid nodule (not recorded which). Some clones in this sample may be carry-over from other donors' samples. The CDR3 protein is CASSQVGTYTQYF. The CDR3, as DNA: TGTGCCAGTAGCCAAGTAGGTACATATACGCAGTATTTT.